Following are 14 T cell receptor beta chains from one sample sequenced in a study of CD8 T cells in Susac syndrome. cDNA came from roughly 0.53 to 1 ug RNA primed by random hexamers. From the immunoSEQ multiplex PCR reads, TCRdb called clonotypes with MiXCR, one entry per CDR3 protein. The sample holds under 200,000 distinct CDR3 sequences, 85% to 95% seen once. Sequencing was carried out using CD8+ T cells from PBMCs. The receptors derive from a human donor with multiple sclerosis.

This chain connects TRBV20-1 to TRBJ2-7, with 12 bases fitting TRBD2. With 0 bases clipped from V and 6 bases from J, the junction kept 12 bases outside the gene matches. The CDR3 loop spans 17 amino acids. CDR1 is DFQATT and CDR2 is SNEGSKA in the germline V gene (reference sequence). CDR3 residues: CSARDPETSGRLSEQYF. CDR3 bases: TGCAGTGCTAGAGATCCGGAGACTAGCGGGAGATTGAGCGAGCAGTACTTC.

The V and J genes are TRBV2 and TRBJ2-7, with D unclear. The length of the CDR3 is 10 residues. V lost 7 bases and J lost 3, with 4 bases in between. Germline V CDR1 and CDR2: SNHLY, FYNNEI. In DNA, the CDR3 is TGTGCCAGCATGGGCTACGAGCAGTACTTC. It translates to CASMGYEQYF.

The J gene is TRBJ1-5, the V gene TRBV15; D possibly corresponds to TRBD1 (6 bases). Germline lookup yields CDR1 LNHNV and CDR2 YYDKDF (reference sequence). CDR3 length: 17 residues. Trimming left V 4 bases short and J 3 bases short, with 19 bases between. The CDR3 sequence: CATSTIGGPGYNQPQHF. In DNA form, the CDR3 reads TGTGCCACCAGCACAATTGGGGGCCCTGGATACAATCAGCCCCAGCATTTT.

This rearrangement joins TRBV15 to TRBJ2-3; D is ambiguous. The CDR3 has 13 residues. The V and J ends lost 5 bases and 4 bases respectively, with 10 bases between them. CDR1 and CDR2 (germline): LNHNV, YYDKDF (reference sequence). The DNA of the CDR3 is TGTGCCACCAGCGGCGAAACCCCAGATACGCAGTATTTT. It specifies CATSGETPDTQYF. The variable domain in full, completed from reference TRBV15 and TRBJ2-3, reads DAMVIQNPRYQVTQFGKPVTLSCSQTLNHNVMYWYQQKSSQAPKLLFHYYDKDFNNEADTPDNFQSRRPNTSFCFLDIRSPGLGDTAMYLCATSGETPDTQYFGPGTRLTVL.

This clonotype was seen a few times. For the CDR3, the DNA is TGTGCCAGCAGCGCCGGATACTATGGCTACACCTTC. This encodes CASSAGYYGYTF. The chain is built from TRBV9 and TRBJ1-2, with D unresolved. The CDR3 consists of 12 residues. Trimming removed 3 bases from V and 3 bases from J, with 6 bases in between. Germline-derived CDR1 and CDR2 are SGDLS and YYNGEE.

This clonotype was recorded only once. This chain joins TRBV5-4 and TRBJ1-2; D might be TRBD1 (5 bases). This CDR3 has 16 amino acids. Trimming removed 0 bases at V and 4 bases at J, with 16 bases between. Germline V gene data show CDR1 as SGHNT and CDR2 as YYREEE (reference sequence). CDR3 coding DNA: TGTGCCAGCAGCTTGGAAGCCAGGGCGAATTCCTATGGCTACACCTTC. Protein sequence: CASSLEARANSYGYTF.

The chain recombines TRBV7-9 with TRBJ2-3; D is perhaps TRBD2 (6 bases). This CDR3 spans 17 amino acids. Germline CDR1 and CDR2: SEHNR and FQNEAQ (reference sequence). V shed 0 bases and J shed 2 bases, with 15 bases lying between them. The CDR3 protein is CASSLAAGGHATDTQYF. The DNA of the CDR3 is TGTGCCAGCAGCTTAGCTGCCGGGGGTCACGCCACAGATACGCAGTATTTT.

The chain has TRBV29-1 and TRBJ1-2; tentative D call: TRBD1 (6 bases). V gave up 7 bases and J gave up 3 bases, with 12 bases separating them. The CDR3 runs to 12 residues. CDR1 is SQVTM, CDR2 ANQGSEA, per germline. The CDR3 region has the DNA TGCAGCGGGACAGCCGGGGACTATGGCTACACCTTC. Translation: CSGTAGDYGYTF.

V is TRBV9 and J is TRBJ2-1; 9 bases are shared with TRBD1. Looked up from germline, CDR1 is SGDLS and CDR2 is YYNGEE. The CDR3 has 16 residues. V trimming: 0 bases; J trimming: 5 bases; junction bases outside the gene matches: 6. CDR3: CASSVGWTGENNEQFF. The DNA of the CDR3 is TGTGCCAGCAGCGTAGGCTGGACAGGGGAAAACAATGAGCAGTTCTTC.

The chain employs TRBV7-9 and TRBJ2-2; D perhaps matches TRBD2 (5 bases). Trimming left V 5 bases short and J 5 bases short, with 15 bases between. Germline V gene sequence: CDR1 SEHNR, CDR2 FQNEAQ (reference sequence). The CDR3 runs 15 residues. The CDR3 region has the DNA TGTGCCAGCAGCCGCCACCGGGGTTTGACCGGGGAGCTGTTTTTT. Translating gives CASSRHRGLTGELFF. Full variable domain (rest looked up from reference TRBV7-9 and TRBJ2-2): DTGVSQNPRHKITKRGQNVTFRCDPISEHNRLYWYRQTLGQGPEFLTYFQNEAQLEKSRLLSDRFSAERPKGSFSTLEIQRTEQGDSAMYLCASSRHRGLTGELFFGEGSRLTVL.

V usage is TRBV28 and J usage is TRBJ1-1; no definite D call. Trimming removed 4 bases from V and 3 bases from J, with 9 bases in between. CDR3 length: 13 residues. Germline CDR1 MDHEN, CDR2 SYDVKM. The CDR3 bases are TGTGCCAGCAGTTGGTCCGCCGACACTGAAGCTTTCTTT. Protein: CASSWSADTEAFF.

The chain recombines TRBV15 with TRBJ1-1; D is ambiguous. Trimming left V 0 bases short and J 3 bases short, with 11 bases between. CDR3 size: 15 residues. Germline V gene sequence: CDR1 LNHNV, CDR2 YYDKDF (reference sequence). The CDR3 sequence: CATSRDRSLYTEAFF. CDR3 coding DNA: TGTGCCACCAGCAGAGATCGTAGCCTATACACTGAAGCTTTCTTT.

This clonotype occurred once. The V gene is TRBV27, the J gene TRBJ2-1, with D possibly TRBD2 on 5 matching bases. Trimming took off 2 bases at V and 6 bases at J, with 20 bases between the two ends. There are 17 residues in the CDR3. Germline-derived CDR1 and CDR2 are MNHEY and SMNVEV (reference sequence). The CDR3 sequence is CASSLNGWGDDPNEQFF. The CDR3 DNA reads TGTGCCAGCAGTTTAAACGGTTGGGGAGACGACCCCAATGAGCAGTTCTTC.

About this clonotype itself: An end of the junction does not agree with germline; a read error may underlie this. This chain uses TRBV28 with TRBJ2-3, with 9 bases matching TRBD2. The V gene's germline CDR1 is MDHEN and CDR2 SYDVKM. The CDR3 is made up of 16 amino acids. CDR3 bases: TGTGCCAGCAGTTCGGAGTCCGGGACTAGCATAGATACGCAGTATTTT. This gives the protein CASSSESGTSIDTQYF.